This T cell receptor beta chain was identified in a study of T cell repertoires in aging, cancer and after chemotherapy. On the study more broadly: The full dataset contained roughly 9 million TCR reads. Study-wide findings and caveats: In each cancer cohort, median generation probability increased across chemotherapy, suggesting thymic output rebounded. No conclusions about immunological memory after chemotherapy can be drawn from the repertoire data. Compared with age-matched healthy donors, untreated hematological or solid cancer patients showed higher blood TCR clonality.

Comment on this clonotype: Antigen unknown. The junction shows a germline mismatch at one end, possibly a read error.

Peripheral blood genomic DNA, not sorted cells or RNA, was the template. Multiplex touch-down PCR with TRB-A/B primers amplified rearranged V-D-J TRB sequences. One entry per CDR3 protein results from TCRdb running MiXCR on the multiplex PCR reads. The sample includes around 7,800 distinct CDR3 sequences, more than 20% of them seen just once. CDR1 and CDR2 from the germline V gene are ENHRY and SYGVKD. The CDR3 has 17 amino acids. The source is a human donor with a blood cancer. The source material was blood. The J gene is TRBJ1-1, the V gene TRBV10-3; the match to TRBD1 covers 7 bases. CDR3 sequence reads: CASSYPPGTVRNTEAFF. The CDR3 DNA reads TGTGCCAGCAGTTACCCCCCAGGGACAGTGAGGAACACTGAAGCTTTCTTT.